The subject of this entry is one TCR beta chain. Its matching antigen is unknown. From germline, CDR1 is GTSNPN and CDR2 SVGIG (reference sequence). V was pared by 0 bases and J by 2 bases, with 12 bases between. The CDR3 totals 15 residues. TCRdb's copy holds only in-frame clones and misses some; the assay was immunoSEQ multiplex PCR. The sample lists tens of thousands of clones, roughly 84% occurring once. The data originate from a study of OX40 agonist ivuxolimab in advanced cancers. Study-level background: Ivuxolimab is an agonistic anti-OX40 (CD134) antibody, and patients were treated with it. Partial responses were achieved by three patients, of whom one had hepatocellular carcinoma and two had cutaneous melanoma.

Study-level points and caveats: The antigen specificity of the peripheral T cells (those that were expanded) was not determined. In the 0.1 to 3.0 mg/kg range, CD4+ and CD8+ blood T cells had expanded clonally by week 6.

Here the sequenced sample was CD4+ or CD8+ T cells sorted from blood, taken in a trial of the OX40 agonist ivuxolimab. This chain joins TRBV30 and TRBJ2-3; D possibly corresponds to TRBD2 (6 bases). The clonotype originates from an adult with an advanced solid tumor such as melanoma, head and neck, liver or kidney cancer. The CDR3 loop is CAWSVGAGSTDTQYF. The CDR3 DNA reads as TGTGCCTGGAGTGTAGGGGCGGGATCCACAGATACGCAGTATTTT.